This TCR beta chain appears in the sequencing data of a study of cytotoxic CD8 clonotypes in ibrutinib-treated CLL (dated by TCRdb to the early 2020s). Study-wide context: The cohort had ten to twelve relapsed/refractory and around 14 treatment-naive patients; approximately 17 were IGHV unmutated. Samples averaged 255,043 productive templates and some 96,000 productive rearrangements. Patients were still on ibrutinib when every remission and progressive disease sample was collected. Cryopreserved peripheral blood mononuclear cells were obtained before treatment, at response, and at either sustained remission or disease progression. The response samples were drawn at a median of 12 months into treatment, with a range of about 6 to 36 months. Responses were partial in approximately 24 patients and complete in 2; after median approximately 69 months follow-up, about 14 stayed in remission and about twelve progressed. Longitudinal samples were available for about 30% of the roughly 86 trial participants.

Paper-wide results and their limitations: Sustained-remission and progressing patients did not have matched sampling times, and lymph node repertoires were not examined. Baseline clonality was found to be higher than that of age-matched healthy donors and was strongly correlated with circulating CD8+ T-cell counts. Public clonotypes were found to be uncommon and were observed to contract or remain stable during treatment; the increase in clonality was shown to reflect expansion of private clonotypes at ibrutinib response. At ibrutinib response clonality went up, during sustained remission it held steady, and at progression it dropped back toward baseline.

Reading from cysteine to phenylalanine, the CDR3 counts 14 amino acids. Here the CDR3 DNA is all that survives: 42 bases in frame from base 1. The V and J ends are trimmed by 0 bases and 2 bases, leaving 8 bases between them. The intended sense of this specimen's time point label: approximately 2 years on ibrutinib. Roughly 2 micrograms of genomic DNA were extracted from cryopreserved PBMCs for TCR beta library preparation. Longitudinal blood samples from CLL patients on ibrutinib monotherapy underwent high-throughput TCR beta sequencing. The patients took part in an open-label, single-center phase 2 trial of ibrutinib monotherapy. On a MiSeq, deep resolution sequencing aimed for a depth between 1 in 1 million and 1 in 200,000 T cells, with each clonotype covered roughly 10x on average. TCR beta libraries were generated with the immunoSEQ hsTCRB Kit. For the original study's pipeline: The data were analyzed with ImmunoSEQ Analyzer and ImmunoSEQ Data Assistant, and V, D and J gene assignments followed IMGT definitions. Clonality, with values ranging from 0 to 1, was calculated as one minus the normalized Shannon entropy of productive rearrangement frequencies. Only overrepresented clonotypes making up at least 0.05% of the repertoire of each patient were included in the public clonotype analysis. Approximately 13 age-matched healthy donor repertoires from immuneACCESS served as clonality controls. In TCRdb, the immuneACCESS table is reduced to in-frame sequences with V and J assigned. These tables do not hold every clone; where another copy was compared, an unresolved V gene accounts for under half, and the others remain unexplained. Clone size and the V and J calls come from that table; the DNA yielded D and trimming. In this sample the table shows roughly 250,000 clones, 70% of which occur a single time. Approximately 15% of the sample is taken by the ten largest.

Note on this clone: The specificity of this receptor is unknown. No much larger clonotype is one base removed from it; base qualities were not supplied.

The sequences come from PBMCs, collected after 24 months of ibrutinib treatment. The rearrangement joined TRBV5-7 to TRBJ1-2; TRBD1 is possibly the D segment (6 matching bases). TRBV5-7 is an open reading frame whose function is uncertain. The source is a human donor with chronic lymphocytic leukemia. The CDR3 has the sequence CASSLADSNYGYTF. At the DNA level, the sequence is TGTGCCAGCAGCTTGGCGGACAGCAACTATGGCTACACCTTC.